This TCR beta chain originates from a study of regulatory T cells in long-lasting Graves disease (dated by TCRdb to about 2021). For the wider study: Persistent Graves' disease meant more than 5 years of antithyroid drug treatment with TSH receptor autoantibodies that stayed positive. Persistent Graves' disease patients in the clinical cohort had taken antithyroid drugs for around 11 years on average. The study was conducted in China and was registered as a clinical trial. A total of some 35 samples underwent TCR sequencing, from around 13 patients with persistent Graves' disease and 20 or so patients with newly diagnosed Graves' disease. Patients with persistent Graves' disease were compared with patients with newly diagnosed Graves' disease using TCR sequencing and RNA sequencing of peripheral blood. Overall study results and their limits: Only peripheral blood was studied, because thyroid tissue, the primary lesion, was inaccessible. Sequencing and analysis were restricted to the TCR beta chain. Lower TCR Shannon entropy and fewer highly expanded clones were observed in persistent Graves' disease patients than in newly diagnosed patients, which suggested clonal expansion. As a limitation, the authors acknowledged that the small sample size may reduce accuracy. A larger number of public clonotypes was shared among persistent patients (more than 2,500) than among newly diagnosed patients (about 990).

This sample's time point label indicates: persistent/refractory GD, antithyroid drugs over 5 years with positive TRAb. For both TCR sequencing and RNA sequencing, RNA was extracted from PBMCs in TRIzol. Graves' disease was diagnosed according to American Thyroid Association guidelines. Patients were recruited from an endocrinology department in Xi'an, China. From each patient, about 9.7 milliliters of peripheral blood was collected into an EDTA anticoagulant tube. Ficoll Paque Plus density gradient separation was used to isolate PBMCs, and no further T cell sorting was performed. An Agilent 2100 Bioanalyzer and agarose gel were used to assess RNA quality, and a NanoDrop 2000 was used to measure RNA concentration. The protocol used for the library was multiplex PCR. The instrument given in TCRdb is Illumina HiSeq 4000. TCR beta libraries were built with iRepertoire HTBI primers and Arm-PCR amplification of CDR3 regions. Before sequencing, the PCR products went through gel purification. The original pipeline was this. Gene usage analysis of CDR3 amino acid clonotypes relied on the 55 to 80 TRBV and 13 to 15 TRBJ segments identified across samples. COPE and FqMerger were used to merge filtered high-quality paired reads into contigs. BLAST was used to align contigs to IMGT TRBV, TRBD and TRBJ reference genes, with CDR3 defined following IMGT. Any clonotype with a frequency above 0.1% was classified as a highly expanded clone. Shannon entropy served as the measure of repertoire diversity, while the Gini coefficient captured V-J evenness. A clonotype found in more than one individual was treated as public. TCRdb reprocessed the public reads (quality trimming at Q25 with fastp, clone calling with MiXCR) and kept in-frame beta chains. When rows share a CDR3 protein, they turn into one entry using the most common DNA and genes. The V and J calls reflect TCRdb's pipeline rather than the authors' work. This sample gives hundreds of thousands of distinct CDR3 sequences in total; under 25% of them show up just once. The top ten clones comprise approximately 6.4% of the sample.

Comment on this clonotype: The antigen it recognizes is unknown. No much larger clone is present one base from it, and per-base qualities are unavailable.

This sequence was found in a female donor with Graves disease. Sequenced here: peripheral blood mononuclear cells (PBMCs), sampled when the disease was refractory, from a patient treated with antithyroid drugs.

The DNA sequence is given as TGTGCCAGCAGTAAGGGACAGGGAACAGATACGCAGTATTTT. Translated, this gives CASSKGQGTDTQYF. The chain joins TRBV28 to TRBJ2-3; 9 bases in the middle match TRBD1. The CDR3 spans 14 residues, from the cysteine through the phenylalanine. Only the CDR3 portion is preserved as DNA: 42 bases, with reading frame beginning at the first base. V has 5 bases trimmed and J has 3 bases trimmed; junction bases matching no gene number 3. Taken from the germline V gene, the CDR1 and CDR2 loops are MDHEN and SYDVKM. The variable domain in full, with residues beyond the CDR3 obtained from the reference TRBV28 and TRBJ2-3 genes, is DVKVTQSSRYLVKRTGEKVFLECVQDMDHENMFWYRQDPGLGLRLIYFSYDVKMKEKGDIPEGYSVSREKKERFSLILESASTNQTSMYLCASSKGQGTDTQYFGPGTRLTVL.